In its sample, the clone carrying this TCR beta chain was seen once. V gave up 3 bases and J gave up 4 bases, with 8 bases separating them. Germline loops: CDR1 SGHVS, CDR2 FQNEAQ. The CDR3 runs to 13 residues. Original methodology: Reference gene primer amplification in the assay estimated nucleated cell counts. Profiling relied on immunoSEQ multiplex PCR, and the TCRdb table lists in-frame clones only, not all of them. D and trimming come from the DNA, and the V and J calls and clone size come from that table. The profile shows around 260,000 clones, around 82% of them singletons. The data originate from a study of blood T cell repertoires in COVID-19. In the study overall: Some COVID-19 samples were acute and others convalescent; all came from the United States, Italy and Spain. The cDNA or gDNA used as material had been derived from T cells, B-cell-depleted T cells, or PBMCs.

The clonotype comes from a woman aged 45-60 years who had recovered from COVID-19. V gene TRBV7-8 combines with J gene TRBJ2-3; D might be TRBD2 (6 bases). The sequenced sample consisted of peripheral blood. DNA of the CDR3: TGTGCCAGCAGCTTGCCGGGGGCAGATACGCAGTATTTT. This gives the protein CASSLPGADTQYF.